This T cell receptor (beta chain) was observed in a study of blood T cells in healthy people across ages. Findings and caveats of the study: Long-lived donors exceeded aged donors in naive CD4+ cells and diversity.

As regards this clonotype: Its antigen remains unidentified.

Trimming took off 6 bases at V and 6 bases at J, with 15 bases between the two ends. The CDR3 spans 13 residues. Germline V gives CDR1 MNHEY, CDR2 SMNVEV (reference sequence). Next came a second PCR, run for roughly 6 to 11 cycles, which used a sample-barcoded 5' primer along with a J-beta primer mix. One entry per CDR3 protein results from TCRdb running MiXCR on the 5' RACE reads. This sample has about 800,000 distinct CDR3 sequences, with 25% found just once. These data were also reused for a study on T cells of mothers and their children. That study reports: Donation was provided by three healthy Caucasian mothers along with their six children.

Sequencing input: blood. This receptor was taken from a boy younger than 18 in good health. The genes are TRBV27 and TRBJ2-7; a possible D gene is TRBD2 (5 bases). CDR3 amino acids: CASRDARGREQYF. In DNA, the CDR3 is TGTGCCAGCAGGGACGCCCGGGGTCGCGAGCAGTACTTC.